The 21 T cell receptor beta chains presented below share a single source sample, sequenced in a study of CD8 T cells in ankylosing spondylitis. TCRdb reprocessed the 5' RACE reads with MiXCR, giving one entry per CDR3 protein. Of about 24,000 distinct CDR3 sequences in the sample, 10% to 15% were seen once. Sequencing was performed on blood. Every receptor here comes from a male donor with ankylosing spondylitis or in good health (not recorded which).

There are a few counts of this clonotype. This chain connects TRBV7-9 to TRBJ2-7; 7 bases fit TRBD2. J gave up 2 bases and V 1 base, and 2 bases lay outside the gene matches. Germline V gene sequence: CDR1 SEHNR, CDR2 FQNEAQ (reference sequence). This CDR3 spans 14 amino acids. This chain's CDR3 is CASSLERGTYEQYF. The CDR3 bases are TGTGCCAGCAGCTTAGAGCGGGGAACCTACGAGCAGTACTTC.

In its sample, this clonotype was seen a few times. The CDR3 loop reads CASTGGTGELFF. The DNA of the CDR3 is TGTGCCAGCACAGGGGGGACCGGGGAGCTGTTTTTT. The chain is built from TRBV27 and TRBJ2-2, with D perhaps matching TRBD1 (7 bases). The ends were cut back, 7 bases at V and 5 bases at J, with 8 bases in the middle. This CDR3 has 12 amino acids. Looked up from germline, CDR1 is MNHEY and CDR2 is SMNVEV (reference sequence).

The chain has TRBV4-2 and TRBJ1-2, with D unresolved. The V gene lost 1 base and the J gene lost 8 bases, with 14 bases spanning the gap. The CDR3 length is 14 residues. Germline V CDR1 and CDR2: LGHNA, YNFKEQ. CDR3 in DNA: TGTGCCAGCAGCCAAGCCCCCCTGGGTTCCGGCTACACCTTC. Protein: CASSQAPLGSGYTF.

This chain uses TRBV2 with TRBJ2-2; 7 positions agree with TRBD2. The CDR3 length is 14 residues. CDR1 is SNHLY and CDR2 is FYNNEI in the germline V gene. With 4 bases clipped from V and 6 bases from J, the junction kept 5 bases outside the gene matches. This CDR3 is CASSAVSGPGELFF. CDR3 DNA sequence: TGTGCCAGCAGTGCCGTTAGCGGGCCCGGGGAGCTGTTTTTT.

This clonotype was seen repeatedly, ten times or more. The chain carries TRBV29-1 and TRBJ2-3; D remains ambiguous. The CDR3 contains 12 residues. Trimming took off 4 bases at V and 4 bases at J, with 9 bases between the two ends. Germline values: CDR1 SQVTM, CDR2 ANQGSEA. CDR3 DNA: TGCAGCGTTGCGGCTATCGCAGATACGCAGTATTTT. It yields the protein CSVAAIADTQYF.

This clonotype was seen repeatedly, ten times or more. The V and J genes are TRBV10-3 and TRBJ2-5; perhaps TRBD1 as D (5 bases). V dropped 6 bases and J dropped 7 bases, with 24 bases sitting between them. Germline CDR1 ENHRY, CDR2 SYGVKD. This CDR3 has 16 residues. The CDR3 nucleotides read TGTGCCATCAGCACTGCTCTAGGGGCTAGTTTAGGGACCCAGTACTTC. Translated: CAISTALGASLGTQYF.

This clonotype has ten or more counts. The CDR3 spells CASSQDRQGPTGELFF. CDR3 bases: TGCGCCAGCAGCCAAGATAGGCAGGGGCCTACCGGGGAGCTGTTTTTT. This chain joins TRBV4-3 and TRBJ2-2, with D perhaps TRBD1 (6 bases). CDR3 length equals 16 residues. CDR1 is LGHNA, CDR2 YSLEER, per germline. Trimming stripped 0 bases from V and 5 bases from J, with 13 bases between.

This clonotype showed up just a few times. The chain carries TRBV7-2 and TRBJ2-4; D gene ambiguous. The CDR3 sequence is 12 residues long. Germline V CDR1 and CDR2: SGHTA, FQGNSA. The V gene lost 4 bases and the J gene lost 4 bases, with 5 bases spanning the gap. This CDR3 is CASSSLKNIQYF. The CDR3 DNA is TGTGCCAGCAGCTCCCTGAAAAACATTCAGTACTTC.

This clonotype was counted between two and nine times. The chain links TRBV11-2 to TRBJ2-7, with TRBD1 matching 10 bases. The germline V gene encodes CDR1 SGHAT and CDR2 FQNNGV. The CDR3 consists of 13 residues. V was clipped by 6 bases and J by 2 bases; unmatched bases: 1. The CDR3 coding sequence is TGTGCCAGCAGAGGACAGGGGGCCTACGAGCAGTACTTC. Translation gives CASRGQGAYEQYF.

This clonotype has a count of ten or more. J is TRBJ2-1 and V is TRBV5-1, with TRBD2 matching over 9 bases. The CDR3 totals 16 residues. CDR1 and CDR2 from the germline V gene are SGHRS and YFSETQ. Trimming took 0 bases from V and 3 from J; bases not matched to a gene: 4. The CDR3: CASSLGGGAFYNEQFF. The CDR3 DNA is TGCGCCAGCAGCTTGGGCGGGGGGGCCTTCTACAATGAGCAGTTCTTC. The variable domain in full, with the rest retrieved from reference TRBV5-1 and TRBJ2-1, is KAGVTQTPRYLIKTRGQQVTLSCSPISGHRSVSWYQQTPGQGLQFLFEYFSETQRNKGNFPGRFSGRQFSNSRSEMNVSTLELGDSALYLCASSLGGGAFYNEQFFGPGTRLTVL.

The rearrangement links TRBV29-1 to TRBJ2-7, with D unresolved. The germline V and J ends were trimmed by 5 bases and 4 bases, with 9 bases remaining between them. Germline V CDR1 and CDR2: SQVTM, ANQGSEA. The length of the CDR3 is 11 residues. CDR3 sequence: CSVWADYEQYF. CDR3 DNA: TGCAGCGTTTGGGCGGATTACGAGCAGTACTTC.

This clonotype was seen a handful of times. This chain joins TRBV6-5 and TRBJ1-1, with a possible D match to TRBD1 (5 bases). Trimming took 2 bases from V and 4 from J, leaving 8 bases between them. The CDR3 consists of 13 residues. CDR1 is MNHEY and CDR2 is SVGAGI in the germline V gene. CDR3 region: CASSYGGSTEAFF. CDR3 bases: TGTGCCAGCAGTTACGGGGGGTCCACTGAAGCTTTCTTT.

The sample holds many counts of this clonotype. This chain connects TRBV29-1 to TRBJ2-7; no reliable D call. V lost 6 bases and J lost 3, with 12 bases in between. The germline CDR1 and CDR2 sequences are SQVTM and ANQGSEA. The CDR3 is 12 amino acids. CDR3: CSVVGSLYEQYF. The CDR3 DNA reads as TGCAGCGTCGTTGGCAGCCTCTACGAGCAGTACTTC.

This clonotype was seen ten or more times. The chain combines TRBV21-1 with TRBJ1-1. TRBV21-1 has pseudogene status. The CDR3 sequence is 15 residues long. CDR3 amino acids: CASPHSELMNTEAFF. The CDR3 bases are TGTGCCAGCCCTCATTCCGAACTCATGAACACTGAAGCTTTCTTT.

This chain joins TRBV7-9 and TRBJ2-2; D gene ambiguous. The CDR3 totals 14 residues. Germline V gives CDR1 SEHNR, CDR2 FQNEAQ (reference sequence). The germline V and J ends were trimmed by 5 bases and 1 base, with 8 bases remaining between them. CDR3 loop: CASSLGWNTGELFF. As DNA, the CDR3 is TGTGCCAGCAGCCTGGGGTGGAACACCGGGGAGCTGTTTTTT.

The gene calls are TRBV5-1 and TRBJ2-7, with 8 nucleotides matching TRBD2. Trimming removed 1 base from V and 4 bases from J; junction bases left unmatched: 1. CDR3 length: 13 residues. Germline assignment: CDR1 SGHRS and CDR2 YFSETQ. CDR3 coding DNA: TGCGCCAGCAGCTTGTCTAGCGGGTACGAGCAGTACTTC. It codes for CASSLSSGYEQYF.

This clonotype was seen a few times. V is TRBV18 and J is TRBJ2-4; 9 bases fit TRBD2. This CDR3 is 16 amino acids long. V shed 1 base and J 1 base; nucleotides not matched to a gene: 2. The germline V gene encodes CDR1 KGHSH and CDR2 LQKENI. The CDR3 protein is CASSPLAGDAKNIQYF. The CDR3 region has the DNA TGTGCCAGCTCACCACTAGCGGGAGACGCCAAAAACATTCAGTACTTC.

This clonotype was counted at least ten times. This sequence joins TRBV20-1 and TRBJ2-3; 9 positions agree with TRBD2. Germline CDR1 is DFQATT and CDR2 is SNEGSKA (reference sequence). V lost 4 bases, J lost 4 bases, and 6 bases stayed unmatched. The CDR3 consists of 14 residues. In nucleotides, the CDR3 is TGCAGTGCTACGCGGGGGGGGAATTCAGATACGCAGTATTTT. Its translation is CSATRGGNSDTQYF.

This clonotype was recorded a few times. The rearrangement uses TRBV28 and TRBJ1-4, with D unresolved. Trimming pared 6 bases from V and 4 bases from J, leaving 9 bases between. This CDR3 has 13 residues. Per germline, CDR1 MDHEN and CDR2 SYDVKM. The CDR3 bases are TGTGCCAGCAGGAGGGCAGTTAATGAAAAACTGTTTTTT. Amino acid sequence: CASRRAVNEKLFF.

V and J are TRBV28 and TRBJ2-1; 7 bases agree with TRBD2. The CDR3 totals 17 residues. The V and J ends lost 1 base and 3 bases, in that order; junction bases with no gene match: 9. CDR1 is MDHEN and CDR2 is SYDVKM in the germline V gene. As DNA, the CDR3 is TGTGCCAGCAGTTTATCGGGGCGAGCGGGGATCTACAATGAGCAGTTCTTC. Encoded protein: CASSLSGRAGIYNEQFF.

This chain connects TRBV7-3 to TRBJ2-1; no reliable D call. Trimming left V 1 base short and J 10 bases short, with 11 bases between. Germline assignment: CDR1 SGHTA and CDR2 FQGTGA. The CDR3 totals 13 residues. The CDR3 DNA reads TGTGCCAGCAGCTTAAACTCGGACGGAGAGCAGTTCTTC. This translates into CASSLNSDGEQFF.